A selection of T cell receptor beta chains follows, all from one sample in a study of CD8 T cells in ankylosing spondylitis. TCRdb fed the 5' RACE reads into MiXCR, producing one record per CDR3 protein. This table has roughly 700,000 distinct CDR3 sequences, 15% to 20% appearing once. The sequenced sample was blood, either unsorted or a sorted T cell fraction (not recorded which). The receptors were sampled from a male donor with ankylosing spondylitis. The CDR3 runs from the conserved cysteine through the conserved F or W. Each record gives: V gene, clone size, CDR3 protein. Not every row has a clone size; where given, it reads once, few, many or a size class.

>TRBV2|-
CASSELGTTYGVFF
>TRBV12-3/TRBV12-4|few
CASSEVRYTEAFF
>TRBV5-4|few
CASSFFGGEAFF
>TRBV29-1|-
CSVDDRLNTEAFF
>TRBV12-3/TRBV12-4|-
CASSLISGYTQYF
>TRBV20-1|many
CSAIPTGEAFF
>TRBV6-5|-
CASSSTPGTGTGNTIYF
>TRBV28|few
CASSPWDRENSPLHF
>TRBV4-1|few
CASSQDVNSPLHF
>TRBV18|-
CASSRDSTSGWPNEQFF
>TRBV20-1|-
CSARDSGQGSEKLFF
>TRBV4-1|-
CASSQRSGANTGELFF
>TRBV20-1|-
CSASFQSYSETQYF
>TRBV5-1|-
CASSLEERGGTDTQYF
>TRBV6-5|few
CASSYTGPGELFF
>TRBV6-6|few
CASSYGIWDEQFF
>TRBV19|-
CASSTASSYNEQFF
>TRBV6-2/TRBV6-3|-
CASRDRDASSYEQYF
>TRBV20-1|-
CSASPGHQYSNQPQHF
>TRBV4-1|few
CASSQGVRASGSSDTQYF
>TRBV9|few
CASSADARGGRAGELFF
>TRBV27|-
CASRTLLHGELFF
>TRBV20-1|-
CSARFNRAQHYNEQFF
>TRBV20-1|few
CSARVAGWGPDTQYF
>TRBV20-1|few
CSARDVNLGGYGYTF
>TRBV11-2|-
CASSFPPDRFDYEQYF
>TRBV7-2|-
CASSPGRREPLHF
>TRBV7-9|few
CASTPLADYNEQFF
>TRBV12-3/TRBV12-4|-
CASSSTPRTSGTGELFF
>TRBV5-6|few
CASSVGLAGVGETQYF
>TRBV29-1|-
CSVESAGLNTEAFF
>TRBV5-1|-
CASSGLAGVIPYEQYF
>TRBV12-3/TRBV12-4|few
CASTLRGTGNTIYF
>TRBV6-1|-
CASNYGQAGTEAFF
>TRBV5-1|-
CASRPDRTPVSSPLHF
>TRBV29-1|few
CSVDLGQGYEQYF
>TRBV29-1|many
CSVDARGGYNEQFF
>TRBV28|few
CASSRTGQVKEQYF
>TRBV29-1|-
CSGAGRGGGGTEAFF
>TRBV25-1|-
CASSSGLAGPGQFF
>TRBV12-3/TRBV12-4|few
CASSLDRGGSTEAFF
>TRBV12-3/TRBV12-4|-
CASSRFIREISGANVLTF
>TRBV5-1|-
CASSFRDTYTEAFF
>TRBV9|few
CASSASGTRTETQYF
>TRBV12-3/TRBV12-4|many
CASSPTGYTEAFF
>TRBV15|few
CATSSLTSGRQETQYF
>TRBV5-1|few
CASRSSREADTQYF
>TRBV29-1|-
CSVDGAGYYNEQFF
>TRBV9|-
CASSVDTGTGHSPLHF
>TRBV4-2|few
CASSQGTSLITGELFF
>TRBV5-1|-
CASSLEPGQNQPQHF
>TRBV20-1|many
CSASRGTPGRSAEAFF
>TRBV10-3|-
CAISEGPGQLPFYGYTF
>TRBV7-6|few
CASSGPGETQYF
>TRBV23-1|once
CASGGQGIEGYNSPLHF
>TRBV5-1|-
CASSLVGNPNEKLFF